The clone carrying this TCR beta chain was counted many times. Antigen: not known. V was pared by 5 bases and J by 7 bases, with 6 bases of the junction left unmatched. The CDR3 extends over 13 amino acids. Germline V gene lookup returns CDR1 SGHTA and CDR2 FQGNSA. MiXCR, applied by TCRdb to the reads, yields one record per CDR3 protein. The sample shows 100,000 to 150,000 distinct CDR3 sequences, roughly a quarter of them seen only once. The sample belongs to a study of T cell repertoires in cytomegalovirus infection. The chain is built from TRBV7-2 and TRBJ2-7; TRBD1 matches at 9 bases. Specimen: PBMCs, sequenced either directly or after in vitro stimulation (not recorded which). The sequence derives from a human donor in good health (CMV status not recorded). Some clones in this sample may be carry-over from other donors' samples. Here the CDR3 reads CASSPTGGWEQYF. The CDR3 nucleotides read TGTGCCAGCAGCCCGACAGGGGGATGGGAGCAGTACTTC.